This T cell receptor (beta chain) was sequenced for a study of blood T cell repertoires in COVID-19. In the study overall: The samples span acute and convalescent COVID-19 from the United States, Italy and Spain. The analysed material was cDNA or gDNA that came from T cells, B-cell-depleted T cells, or PBMCs.

In the original workflow: Researchers report that nucleated cell counts were estimated from reference gene primer amplification. TCRdb's copy holds only in-frame clones and misses some; the assay was immunoSEQ multiplex PCR. V and J calls and clone size are copied from that table; D and trimming were computed from the DNA. This sample yields approximately 220,000 clones, of which 70% to 90% are seen a single time; less than 0.75% belongs to the top ten. Sequencing used peripheral blood. The receptor comes from a man in his forties or fifties with acute or convalescent COVID-19.

Written as DNA, the CDR3 is TGTGCCAGCAGAGACAGGGAGGTGCCTAATGAAAAACTGTTTTTT. It translates to CASRDREVPNEKLFF. The chain is built from TRBV2 and TRBJ1-4; 7 bases map to TRBD1. Germline V gene lookup returns CDR1 SNHLY and CDR2 FYNNEI. With 6 bases clipped from V and 3 bases from J, the junction kept 7 bases outside the gene matches. The CDR3 sequence is 15 residues long.